Given below is one T cell receptor (beta chain) in context. Its target antigen remains unknown. Per-base qualities were not stored, and no clone one base away is much larger. In the germline V gene, CDR1 corresponds to SNHLY and CDR2 to FYNNEI. V is trimmed back by 1 base and J by 6 bases, and the junction contains 3 bases that no gene match accounts for. The CDR3, from cysteine to phenylalanine, totals 14 residues. Here the CDR3 DNA is all that survives: 42 bases in frame from base 1. The donors were healthy, HIV-negative adults who had no recently reported acute infections or vaccinations. All donors were Caucasian adults living in Nashville, Tennessee, USA. CD4+ T cells were enriched by magnetic negative selection; naive cells were then positively selected on CD45RA, and the negative fraction formed the memory subset. Blood was collected by leukapheresis, and PBMCs were isolated by Ficoll-Histopaque density gradient centrifugation and then cryopreserved in liquid nitrogen vapor phase. Analytical flow cytometry was used to check the purity and quantity of each magnetically sorted T cell population. Genomic DNA was isolated from each sorted fraction and quantified by UV absorbance on a Nanodrop 2000c.

Using the deep immunoSEQ assay, TCR CDR3 regions were amplified from genomic DNA by multiplex PCR. For each cell subset, the extracted genomic DNA was distributed evenly across all wells of several immunoSEQ 96-well plates, and each plate served as one replicate. For sorted subsets, roughly 200 ng of genomic DNA, equivalent to some 30,000 T cell genomes, went into each replicate PCR. Purified libraries were quantified with a Qubit 3.0 fluorometer, sized on a Bioanalyzer 2100, and re-quantified with the KAPA Library Quantification kit. Each immunoSEQ 96-well plate was sequenced on its own single-read 150-cycle Illumina NextSeq 550 flow cell. The authors processed their data as follows. The immunoSEQ output contained only junctional sequences without quality scores, so filtering could not match that applied to full-length reads. Sequences were annotated with PyIR, a Python wrapper for IgBLAST v1.9, and V/J genes and CDR3 were assigned using IMGT germline references. Reads were filtered out if the reads had weak V/J assignments (E-value above 1e-6), no CDR3, stop codons, out-of-frame junctions, or ambiguous translated residues. V3J clonotypes were defined as sequences sharing the same inferred V gene, J gene, and CDR3 amino acid sequence. To compute the percentage overlap between repertoires, the number of shared unique clonotypes was divided by the size of the smaller repertoire. RTK rarefaction, the Chao1 estimator, and Recon v2.1 estimates of unobserved clonotypes were used to assess repertoire richness. Generation probabilities for all TCRbeta clonotypes obtained by the gDNA method from a handful of donors were computed using OLGA. The table was pulled from immuneACCESS by TCRdb, which kept in-frame rearrangements only. Such tables lose some clones; where checked, under half of the loss comes from unresolved V genes, and the rest has no known cause. The D gene and trimming were derived from the DNA, and the V and J assignments and clone size from that table. The sample profile shows some 2,500,000 clones; approximately 94% of them were found once. The ten largest clones add up to 0.36% of the sample.

The sample comes from a study of shared clonotypes between healthy human individuals (dated by TCRdb to between 2020 and 2021). Background for the entire study: A couple of women and three men aged 18 to 49 years were included in the cohort. Different laboratories and diverse techniques were used to prepare libraries and sequence TCR repertoires, to increase sequencing depth and limit assay-specific biases. The study deeply sequenced blood TCR repertoires of five healthy adults to estimate repertoire size and the extent of clonotype sharing between individuals. Per donor, three plates each were used for CD4 naive and CD4 memory, two for CD8 naive, and one for CD8 memory. Between about 0.94 and 10 billion PBMCs per donor were obtained by leukapheresis. Overall study outcomes, separate from this receptor: When a handful of donors were compared, the shared fraction of clonotypes was around 5% for naive CD4, approximately 3.5% for naive CD8, 2.3% for memory CD4, and about 0.36% for memory CD8. Only blood was sampled, and tissue TCR repertoires likely differ from those in blood. The genetic and exposure-history diversity represented was limited by the small number of donors. Based on pairwise subsampling, the degree of clonotype sharing among donors was expected to be affected by sequencing depth. Even with the large sequencing depth, rarefaction of the sorted-subset datasets indicated that sequencing was incomplete. Compared with non-shared clonotypes, the clonotypes found in all four sorted-subset donors had higher generation probabilities. Estimated clonotype richness was generally larger for naive than for memory subsets.

The source is a man aged 18 to 30 in good health. Some clones in this sample may be carry-over from other donors' samples. The sequence joins TRBV2 to TRBJ1-5; 7 bases in the middle match TRBD1. The sample taken for sequencing was naive CD4+ T cells from PBMCs. In light of the paper, this sample's cell subset or site label describes: CD45RA+ positively selected. The DNA sequence follows: TGTGCCAGCAGTGAAGGGACAGGCGTTCAGCCCCAGCATTTT. Its amino acids are CASSEGTGVQPQHF.